This T cell receptor (beta chain) was sequenced for a study of T cell responses to AZD1222 COVID-19 vaccine. Study background: Second doses were pooled across both intervals (about 4 or about 12 weeks).

Concerning this clone: Its specificity is not known.

Profiled with immunoSEQ multiplex PCR; TCRdb holds only in-frame clones, not every one. The sample lists about 180,000 clones, 80% to 90% occurring once. The CDR3 is 13 residues long. Germline CDR1 reads MDHEN; CDR2 reads SYDVKM. Deletions cut 7 bases from V and 12 bases from J, with 21 bases between. Findings of the study overall: CD4 TCRs associated with vaccination spanned spike, dominating at 160-218 and 743-854. Repertoires in all cases were sampled only once the peak T cell response had passed.

The sequencing used peripheral blood, collected on day 0 of AZD1222 vaccination. The sequence derives from an adult in good health. The chain couples TRBV28 to TRBJ1-2, with D unclear. The CDR3 reads CASISTPGLENTF. The CDR3 bases are TGTGCCAGCATCTCGACCCCTGGTCTGGAAAACACCTTC.